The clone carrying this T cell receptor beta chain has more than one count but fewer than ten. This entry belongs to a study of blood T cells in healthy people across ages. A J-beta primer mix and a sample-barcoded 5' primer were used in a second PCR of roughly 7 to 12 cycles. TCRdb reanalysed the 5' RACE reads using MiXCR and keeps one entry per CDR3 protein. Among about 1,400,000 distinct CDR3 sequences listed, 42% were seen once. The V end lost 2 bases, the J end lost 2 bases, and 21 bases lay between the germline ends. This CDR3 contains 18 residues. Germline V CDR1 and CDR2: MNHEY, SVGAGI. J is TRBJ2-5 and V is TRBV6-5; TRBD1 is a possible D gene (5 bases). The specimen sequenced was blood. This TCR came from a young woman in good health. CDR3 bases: TGTGCCAGCAGTTACAGGGGCGGCGCGCCGCTAGAACAAGAGACCCAGTACTTC. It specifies CASSYRGGAPLEQETQYF.